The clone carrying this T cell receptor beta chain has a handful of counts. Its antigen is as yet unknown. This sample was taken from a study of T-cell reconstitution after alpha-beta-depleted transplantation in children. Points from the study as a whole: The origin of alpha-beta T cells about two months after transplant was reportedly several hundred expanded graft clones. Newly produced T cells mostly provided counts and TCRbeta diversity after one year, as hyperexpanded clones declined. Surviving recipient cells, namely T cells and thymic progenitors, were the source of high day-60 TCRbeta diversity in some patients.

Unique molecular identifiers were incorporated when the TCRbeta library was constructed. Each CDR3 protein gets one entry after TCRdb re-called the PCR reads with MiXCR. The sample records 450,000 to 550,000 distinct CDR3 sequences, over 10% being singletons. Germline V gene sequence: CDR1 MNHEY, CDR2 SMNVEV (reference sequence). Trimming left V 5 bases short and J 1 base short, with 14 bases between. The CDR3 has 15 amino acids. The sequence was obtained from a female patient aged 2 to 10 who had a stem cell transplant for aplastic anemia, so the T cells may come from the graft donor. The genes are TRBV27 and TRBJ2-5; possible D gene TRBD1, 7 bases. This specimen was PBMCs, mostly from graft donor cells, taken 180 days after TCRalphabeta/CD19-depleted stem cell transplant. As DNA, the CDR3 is TGTGCCAGCAGTGGGGCGGGACAGAGCCAAGAGACCCAGTACTTC. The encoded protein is CASSGAGQSQETQYF.